The text below deals with one T cell receptor beta chain. The data belong to a study of blood T cell repertoires in COVID-19. Across the whole study: Specimens from acute and convalescent COVID-19 originated in the United States, Italy and Spain.

Clones were read by immunoSEQ multiplex PCR, and TCRdb kept only the in-frame ones, dropping some. Found here are approximately 300,000 clones, 89% of them singletons; the top ten hold roughly 5.2%. Germline V gene data show CDR1 as MNHEY and CDR2 as SVGAGI. This CDR3 has 13 residues. Trimming took 0 bases from V and 3 from J, leaving 6 bases between them. This chain links TRBV6-5 with TRBJ2-7; D is ambiguous. The sample was PBMCs or T cells enriched from blood (not recorded which). The TCR comes from a man aged 55-75 years who had recovered from COVID-19. The CDR3: CASSYSNFYEQYF. The CDR3 coding sequence is TGTGCCAGCAGTTACTCCAACTTCTACGAGCAGTACTTC.